The present TCR beta chain was sequenced within a study of response to subunit inactivated influenza vaccine. General study results and limits: Authors suggested few new T cells are recruited by each seasonal influenza vaccination.

Trimming left V 1 base short and J 5 bases short, with 20 bases between. The CDR3 totals 17 residues. CDR1 LGHNA and CDR2 YSLEER come from the germline V gene. TCRdb ran MiXCR on the RT-PCR reads and lists one entry per CDR3 protein. Found here are about 310,000 distinct CDR3 sequences, 20% to 25% of them singletons; the top ten hold approximately 10%. Concerning this clonotype itself: Antigen unknown.

This chain joins TRBV4-3 and TRBJ2-5; the D gene is possibly TRBD1 (6 bases). This material consisted of PBMCs from blood, taken about 20 months after vaccination. The TCR was taken from a man aged 50-75 years who received an inactivated influenza vaccine. CDR3 protein: CASSQGKGHRIRETQYF. The CDR3 DNA sequence: TGCGCCAGCAGCCAAGGGAAGGGACACAGGATTCGGGAGACCCAGTACTTC.